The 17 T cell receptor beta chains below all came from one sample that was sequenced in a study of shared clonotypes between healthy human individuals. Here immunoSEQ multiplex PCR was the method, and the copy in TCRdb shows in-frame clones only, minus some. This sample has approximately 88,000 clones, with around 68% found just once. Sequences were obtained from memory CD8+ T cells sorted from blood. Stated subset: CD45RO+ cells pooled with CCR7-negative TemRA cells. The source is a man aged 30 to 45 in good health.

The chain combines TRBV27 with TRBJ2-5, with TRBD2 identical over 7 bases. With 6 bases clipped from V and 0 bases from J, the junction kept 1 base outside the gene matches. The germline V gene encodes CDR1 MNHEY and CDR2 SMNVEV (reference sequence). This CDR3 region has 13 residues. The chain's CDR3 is CASRSGNQETQYF. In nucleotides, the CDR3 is TGTGCCAGCAGGAGCGGGAACCAAGAGACCCAGTACTTC.

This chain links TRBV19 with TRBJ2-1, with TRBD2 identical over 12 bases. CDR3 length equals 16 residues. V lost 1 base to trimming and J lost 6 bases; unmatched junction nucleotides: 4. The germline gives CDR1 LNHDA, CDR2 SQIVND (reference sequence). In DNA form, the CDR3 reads TGTGCCAGTAGTATAGTCGGACTAGCGGGAAGCAATGAGCAGTTCTTC. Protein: CASSIVGLAGSNEQFF.

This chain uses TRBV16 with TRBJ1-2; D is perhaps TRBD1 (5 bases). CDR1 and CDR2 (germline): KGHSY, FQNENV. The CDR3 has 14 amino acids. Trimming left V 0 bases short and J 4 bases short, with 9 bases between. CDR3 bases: TGTGCCAGCAGCCAATCAGACGACAGCTATGGCTACACCTTC. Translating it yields CASSQSDDSYGYTF.

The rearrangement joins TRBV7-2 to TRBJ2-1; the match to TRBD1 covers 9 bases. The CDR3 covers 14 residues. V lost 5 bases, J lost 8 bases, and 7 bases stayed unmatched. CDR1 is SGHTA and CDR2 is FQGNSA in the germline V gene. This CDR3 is CASSAGTGRHEQFF. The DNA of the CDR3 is TGTGCCAGCAGCGCGGGGACAGGGAGGCATGAGCAGTTCTTC.

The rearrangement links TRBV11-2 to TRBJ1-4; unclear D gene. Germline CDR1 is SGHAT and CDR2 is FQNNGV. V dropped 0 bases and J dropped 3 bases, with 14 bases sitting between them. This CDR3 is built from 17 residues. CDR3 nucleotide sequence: TGTGCCAGCAGCTTAGATTCGACAACTCTCTCTAATGAAAAACTGTTTTTT. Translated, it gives CASSLDSTTLSNEKLFF.

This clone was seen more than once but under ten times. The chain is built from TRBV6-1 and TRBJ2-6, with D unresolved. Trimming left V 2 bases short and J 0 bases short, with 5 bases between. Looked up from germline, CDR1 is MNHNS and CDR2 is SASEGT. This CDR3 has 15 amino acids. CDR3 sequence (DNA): TGTGCCAGCAGTGAATTTCGCTCTGGGGCCAACGTCCTGACTTTC. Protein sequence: CASSEFRSGANVLTF.

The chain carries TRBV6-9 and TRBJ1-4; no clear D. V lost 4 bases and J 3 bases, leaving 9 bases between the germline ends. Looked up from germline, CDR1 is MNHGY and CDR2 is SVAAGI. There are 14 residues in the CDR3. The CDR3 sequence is CASSFGGPNEKLFF. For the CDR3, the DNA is TGTGCCAGCAGTTTTGGTGGACCTAATGAAAAACTGTTTTTT.

The chain's CDR3 is CASSLDGAETQYF. CDR3 DNA sequence: TGTGCCAGCAGCTTAGACGGAGCAGAGACCCAGTACTTC. The chain has TRBV7-2 and TRBJ2-5; no clear D. This CDR3 region has 13 residues. V was trimmed by 1 base and J by 4 bases, leaving 7 bases between them. Germline V gene sequence: CDR1 SGHTA, CDR2 FQGNSA.

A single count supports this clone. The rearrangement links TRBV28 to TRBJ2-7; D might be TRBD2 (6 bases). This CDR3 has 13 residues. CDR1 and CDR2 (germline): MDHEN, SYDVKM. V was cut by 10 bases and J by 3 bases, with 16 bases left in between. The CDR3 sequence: CATTLGGFYEQYF. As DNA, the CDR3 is TGTGCCACCACCTTGGGGGGTTTCTACGAGCAGTACTTC.

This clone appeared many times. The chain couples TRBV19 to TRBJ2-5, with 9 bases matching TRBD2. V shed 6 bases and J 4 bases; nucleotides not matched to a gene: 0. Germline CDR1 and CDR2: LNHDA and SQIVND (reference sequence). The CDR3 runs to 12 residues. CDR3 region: CASRLAGETQYF. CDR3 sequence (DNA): TGTGCCAGTAGACTAGCGGGAGAGACCCAGTACTTC.

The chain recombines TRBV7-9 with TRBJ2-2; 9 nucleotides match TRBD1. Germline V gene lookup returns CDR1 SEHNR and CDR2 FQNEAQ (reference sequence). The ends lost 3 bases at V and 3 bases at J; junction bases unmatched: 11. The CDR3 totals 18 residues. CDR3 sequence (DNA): TGTGCCAGCAGCTTTTACAGGGGGCGATTTAAGGACACCGGGGAGCTGTTTTTT. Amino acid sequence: CASSFYRGRFKDTGELFF. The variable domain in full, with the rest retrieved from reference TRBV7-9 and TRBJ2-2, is DTGVSQNPRHKITKRGQNVTFRCDPISEHNRLYWYRQTLGQGPEFLTYFQNEAQLEKSRLLSDRFSAERPKGSFSTLEIQRTEQGDSAMYLCASSFYRGRFKDTGELFFGEGSRLTVL.

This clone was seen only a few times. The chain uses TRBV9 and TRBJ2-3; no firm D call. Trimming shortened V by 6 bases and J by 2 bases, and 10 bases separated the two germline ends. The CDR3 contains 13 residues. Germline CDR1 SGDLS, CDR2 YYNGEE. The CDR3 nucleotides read TGTGCCAGCAACGAGCTACCCACAGATACGCAGTATTTT. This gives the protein CASNELPTDTQYF.

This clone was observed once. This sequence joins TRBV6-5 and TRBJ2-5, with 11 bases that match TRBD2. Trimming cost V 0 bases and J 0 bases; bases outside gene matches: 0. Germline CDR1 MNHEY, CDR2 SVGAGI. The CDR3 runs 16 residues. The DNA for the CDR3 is TGTGCCAGCAGTTACTCGACTAGCGGGGACCAAGAGACCCAGTACTTC. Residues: CASSYSTSGDQETQYF.

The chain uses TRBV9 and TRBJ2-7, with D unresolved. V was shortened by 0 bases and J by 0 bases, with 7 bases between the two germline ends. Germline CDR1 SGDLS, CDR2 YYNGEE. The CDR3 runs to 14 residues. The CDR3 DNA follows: TGTGCCAGCAGCGTAGAGGCGATCTCCTACGAGCAGTACTTC. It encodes CASSVEAISYEQYF.

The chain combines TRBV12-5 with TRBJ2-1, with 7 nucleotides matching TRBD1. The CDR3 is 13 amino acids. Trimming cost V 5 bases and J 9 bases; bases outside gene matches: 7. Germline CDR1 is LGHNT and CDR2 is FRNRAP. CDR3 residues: CASGLGRGPEQFF. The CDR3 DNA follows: TGTGCTAGTGGTCTGGGTAGGGGGCCTGAGCAGTTCTTC.

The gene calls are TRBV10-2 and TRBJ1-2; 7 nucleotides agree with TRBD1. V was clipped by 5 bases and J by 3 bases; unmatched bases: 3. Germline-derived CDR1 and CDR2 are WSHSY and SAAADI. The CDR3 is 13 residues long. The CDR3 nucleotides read TGCGCCAGCAGTTATACAGGGGACTATGGCTACACCTTC. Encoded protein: CASSYTGDYGYTF.

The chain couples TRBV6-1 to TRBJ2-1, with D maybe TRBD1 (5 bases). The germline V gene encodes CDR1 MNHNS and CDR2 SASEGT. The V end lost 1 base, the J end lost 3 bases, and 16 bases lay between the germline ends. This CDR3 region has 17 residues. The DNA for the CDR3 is TGTGCCAGCAGTGAAGGGGGCACAGGTTCAGGCTACAATGAGCAGTTCTTC. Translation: CASSEGGTGSGYNEQFF.